This T cell receptor beta chain was captured in a study of cytomegalovirus exposure and HLA in healthy donors. V was pared by 9 bases and J by 7 bases, with 9 bases of the junction left unmatched. The CDR3 loop spans 13 amino acids. Germline V gives CDR1 LNHNV, CDR2 YYDKDF (reference sequence). Amplification used 60 Vbeta primers and 13 Jbeta primers. The protocol was immunoSEQ multiplex PCR, while the TCRdb copy is restricted to in-frame clones and leaves out a portion. The sample records approximately 140,000 clones, roughly four fifths being singletons. V usage is TRBV15 and J usage is TRBJ2-1; 7 nucleotides agree with TRBD2. The clonotype comes from a woman in her forties in good health and CMV-seronegative. The sample was PBMCs. The CDR3: CATNRGTINEQFF. The CDR3 DNA reads TGTGCCACAAACCGGGGGACTATAAATGAGCAGTTCTTC.